Presented here are 19 T cell receptor beta chains from one specimen sequenced in a study of blood T cell repertoires in COVID-19 (dated by TCRdb to the early 2020s). To prepare the library, the immunoSEQ multiplex PCR assay was applied. TCRdb retrieved this table from immuneACCESS and kept in-frame rearrangements only. Not all clones are present; in checked studies, unresolved V genes account for under half, and no reason is known for the remainder. This sample is represented by 100,000 to 150,000 clones; roughly 86% of them were singletons. Roughly 5.4% of the sample is in the top ten clones. The sample was peripheral blood. These receptors were obtained from a human donor in a cohort sampled during active COVID-19.

This clone is a singleton in its sample. CDR3 residues: CASSIRGQNSPLHF. DNA of the CDR3: TGTGCCAGTAGTATCAGGGGGCAAAATTCACCCCTCCACTTT. J is TRBJ1-6 and V is TRBV19; 8 bases agree with TRBD1. The CDR3 spans 14 residues. V was clipped by 3 bases and J by 7 bases; unmatched bases: 2. CDR1 LNHDA and CDR2 SQIVND come from the germline V gene (reference sequence).

The rearrangement joins TRBV3-1 (or the pseudogene TRBV3-2) to TRBJ2-7; D possibly corresponds to TRBD2 (6 bases). The CDR3 extends over 15 amino acids. Between the trimmed V and J ends, which lost 6 bases and 3 bases, there was a span of 18 bases. Germline V gives CDR1 LGHDT, CDR2 YNNKEL (reference sequence). The CDR3 bases are TGTGCCAGCAGTCACCCCGGGACTCCACACTACGAGCAGTACTTC. Residues: CASSHPGTPHYEQYF.

This clone was detected only a few times. The chain links TRBV28 to TRBJ1-5; the D is unclear. Germline V gene data show CDR1 as MDHEN and CDR2 as SYDVKM. This CDR3 has 15 residues. V lost 5 bases and J lost 3, with 14 bases in between. The CDR3 reads CASSAHATPNQPQHF. The CDR3 DNA is TGTGCCAGCAGTGCCCACGCGACTCCCAATCAGCCCCAGCATTTT.

The chain uses TRBV7-9 and TRBJ2-3; unclear D gene. The ends were cut back, 2 bases at V and 2 bases at J, with 17 bases in the middle. CDR1 is SEHNR and CDR2 is FQNEAQ in the germline V gene (reference sequence). The CDR3 consists of 17 residues. This chain's CDR3 is CASSLNQALMSTDTQYF. The CDR3 nucleotides read TGTGCCAGCAGCTTAAATCAGGCCCTCATGTCCACAGATACGCAGTATTTT.

This chain links TRBV5-1 with TRBJ2-7; 8 bases agree with TRBD2. The CDR3 has 16 amino acids. J gave up 5 bases and V 2 bases, and 12 bases lay outside the gene matches. In germline, CDR1 is SGHRS, CDR2 YFSETQ. CDR3 amino acids: CASSFLAGTAGDEQYF. The CDR3 DNA follows: TGCGCCAGCAGCTTTCTAGCGGGCACCGCTGGAGACGAGCAGTACTTC.

The chain couples TRBV6-4 to TRBJ2-7, with 7 positions matching TRBD1. Germline V gives CDR1 MRHNA, CDR2 SNTAGT. The trim removed 7 bases at V and 4 bases at J, leaving 13 bases unmatched. The CDR3 length is 15 residues. CDR3 sequence (DNA): TGTGCCAGCATTCAAGAGGGACAGTTTTTTTACGAGCAGTACTTC. It is translated as CASIQEGQFFYEQYF.

CDR3 in DNA: TGTGCCAGCAGCCAAGTGGCGGCTAGCGGGAGGTACAATGAGCAGTTCTTC. Protein sequence: CASSQVAASGRYNEQFF. V usage is TRBV3-1 (or the pseudogene TRBV3-2) and J usage is TRBJ2-1; TRBD2 agrees at 11 bases. This CDR3 spans 17 amino acids. The junction had 6 bases not matched to a gene; V was cut back by 1 base and J by 4 bases. The germline gives CDR1 LGHDT, CDR2 YNNKEL (reference sequence).

The chain has TRBV29-1 and TRBJ2-5, with TRBD2 matching over 9 bases. The CDR3 totals 18 residues. V lost 5 bases, J lost 1 base, and 17 bases stayed unmatched. Germline loops: CDR1 SQVTM, CDR2 ANQGSEA. In nucleotides, the CDR3 is TGCAGCGTTAATCGAGGGACTAGCTTTCCTCCCCGCCAAGAGACCCAGTACTTC. Residues: CSVNRGTSFPPRQETQYF.

V is TRBV7-8 and J is TRBJ2-1; TRBD2 matches at 11 bases. CDR1 is SGHVS, CDR2 FQNEAQ, per germline. Unmatched junction bases numbered 8, after V lost 4 bases and J lost 9 bases. This CDR3 has 15 residues. The CDR3 loop is CASSSLTSGSGEQFF. CDR3 sequence (DNA): TGTGCCAGCAGCTCCCTAACTAGCGGGAGTGGTGAGCAGTTCTTC. Variable domain in full (rest from reference TRBV7-8 and TRBJ2-1): GAGVSQSPRYKVAKRGQDVALRCDPISGHVSLFWYQQALGQGPEFLTYFQNEAQLDKSGLPSDRFFAERPEGSVSTLKIQRTQQEDSAVYLCASSSLTSGSGEQFFGPGTRLTVL.

CDR3 region: CASSHPLWSQGVARNSYNEQFF. CDR3 sequence (DNA): TGTGCCAGCAGTCACCCTCTTTGGTCACAGGGGGTCGCTCGTAACTCCTACAATGAGCAGTTCTTC. The gene calls are TRBV28 and TRBJ2-1; 8 bases line up with TRBD1. CDR1 is MDHEN, CDR2 SYDVKM, per germline. V shed 5 bases and J 0 bases; nucleotides not matched to a gene: 24. This CDR3 has 22 amino acids.

The chain joins TRBV13 to TRBJ1-1; D is ambiguous. CDR1 is PRHDT and CDR2 is FYEKMQ in the germline V gene (reference sequence). The CDR3 consists of 13 residues. Trimming shortened V by 4 bases and J by 1 base, and 7 bases separated the two germline ends. CDR3 sequence: CASSWAANTEAFF. CDR3 nucleotides: TGTGCCAGCAGCTGGGCCGCGAACACTGAAGCTTTCTTT. The full variable domain, in which reference TRBV13 and TRBJ1-1 provide the parts outside the CDR3, is AAGVIQSPRHLIKEKRETATLKCYPIPRHDTVYWYQQGPGQDPQFLISFYEKMQSDKGSIPDRFSAQQFSDYHSELNMSSLELGDSALYFCASSWAANTEAFFGQGTRLTVV.

The chain couples TRBV6-4 to TRBJ2-2, with 9 bases fitting TRBD2. The CDR3 extends over 15 amino acids. Germline V gene data show CDR1 as MRHNA and CDR2 as SNTAGT. The ends lost 6 bases at V and 1 base at J; junction bases unmatched: 3. Written as DNA, the CDR3 is TGTGCCAGCAGACAGACTAGCGGGAACACCGGGGAGCTGTTTTTT. This encodes CASRQTSGNTGELFF.

This clone has a single count. V is TRBV13 and J is TRBJ2-7; TRBD2 agrees at 12 bases. The germline V gene has CDR1 PRHDT and CDR2 FYEKMQ (reference sequence). The junction had 4 bases not matched to a gene; V was cut back by 4 bases and J by 3 bases. CDR3 length equals 15 residues. CDR3 in amino acids: CASSSGTSGYYEQYF. The CDR3 nucleotides are TGTGCCAGCAGCTCAGGGACTAGCGGGTACTACGAGCAGTACTTC.

This clone showed up just once. J is TRBJ2-4 and V is TRBV6-2 or TRBV6-3; D is perhaps TRBD2 (5 bases). V gave up 2 bases and J gave up 2 bases, with 13 bases separating them. The CDR3 runs 16 residues. In germline, CDR1 is MNHEY, CDR2 SVGEGT. The CDR3 sequence is CASSYSGSGTKNIQYF. The DNA for the CDR3 is TGTGCCAGCAGTTACAGTGGAAGCGGTACCAAAAACATTCAGTACTTC.

The V call is TRBV4-3, the J call TRBJ2-2, with 7 positions matching TRBD1. The CDR3 is 15 residues long. V gave up 0 bases and J gave up 7 bases; unmatched junction bases: 5. The germline V gene has CDR1 LGHNA and CDR2 YSLEER. The CDR3 region has the DNA TGCGCCAGCAGCCAAGAGACAGGGATTATCGGGGAGCTGTTTTTT. It specifies CASSQETGIIGELFF.

The rearrangement links TRBV3-1 (or the pseudogene TRBV3-2) to TRBJ2-2; 10 bases map to TRBD2. Germline CDR1 reads LGHDT; CDR2 reads YNNKEL (reference sequence). J gave up 0 bases and V 0 bases, and 13 bases lay outside the gene matches. The CDR3 length is 21 residues. CDR3 nucleotide sequence: TGTGCCAGCAGCCAAGAACTAGCGGGGAACGGGGCTATATCGAACACCGGGGAGCTGTTTTTT. Translated: CASSQELAGNGAISNTGELFF.

The chain carries TRBV6-5 and TRBJ2-2, with 9 bases fitting TRBD1. Losses at the gene ends were 6 bases for V and 5 bases for J; bases not matched to a gene: 4. The CDR3 runs 14 residues. Germline CDR1 and CDR2: MNHEY and SVGAGI. Here the CDR3 reads CASRDRGRTGELFF. CDR3 DNA: TGTGCCAGCAGAGACAGGGGGAGGACCGGGGAGCTGTTTTTT.

The rearrangement uses TRBV19 and TRBJ2-6, with 7 nucleotides matching TRBD1. V lost 7 bases to trimming and J lost 0 bases; unmatched junction nucleotides: 12. This CDR3 spans 18 amino acids. The V gene's germline CDR1 is LNHDA and CDR2 SQIVND (reference sequence). The CDR3 is CASKTPGTAISGANVLTF. The CDR3 DNA sequence: TGTGCCAGTAAAACTCCCGGGACAGCGATCTCTGGGGCCAACGTCCTGACTTTC.

The V and J genes are TRBV6-4 and TRBJ2-2; a possible D gene is TRBD1 (6 bases). CDR3 length: 16 residues. Trimming removed 3 bases from V and 4 bases from J, with 15 bases in between. Germline V gene data show CDR1 as MRHNA and CDR2 as SNTAGT. CDR3 sequence reads: CASSERLGATTGELFF. The CDR3 coding sequence is TGTGCCAGCAGTGAACGGTTGGGGGCAACCACCGGGGAGCTGTTTTTT.